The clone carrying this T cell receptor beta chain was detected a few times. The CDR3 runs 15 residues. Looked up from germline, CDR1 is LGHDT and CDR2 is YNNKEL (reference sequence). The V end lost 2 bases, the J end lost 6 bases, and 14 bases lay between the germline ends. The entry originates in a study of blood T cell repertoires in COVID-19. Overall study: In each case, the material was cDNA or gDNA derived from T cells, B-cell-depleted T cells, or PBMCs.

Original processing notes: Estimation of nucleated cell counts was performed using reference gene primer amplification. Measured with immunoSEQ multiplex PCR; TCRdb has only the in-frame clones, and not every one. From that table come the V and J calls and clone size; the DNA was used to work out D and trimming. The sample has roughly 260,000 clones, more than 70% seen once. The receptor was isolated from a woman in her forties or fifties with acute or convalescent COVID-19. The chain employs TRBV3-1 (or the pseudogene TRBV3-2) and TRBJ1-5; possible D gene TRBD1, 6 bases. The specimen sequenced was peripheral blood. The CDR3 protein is CASSQSPGGGQPQHF. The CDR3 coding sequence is TGTGCCAGCAGCCAATCTCCGGGGGGCGGTCAGCCCCAGCATTTT.